Described below is a single TCR beta chain sequence and its context. V lost 2 bases and J lost 7, with 15 bases in between. The CDR3 length is 14 residues. Per the germline V gene, CDR1 is SGHRS and CDR2 is YFSETQ. The data derive from a study of kidney transplant recipient with SARS-CoV-2 infection. TCRdb ran MiXCR on the reads and lists one entry per CDR3 protein. The sample lists approximately 240,000 distinct CDR3 sequences, about 28% occurring once. Here the sequenced sample was a blood sample, taken at baseline and on roughly day 110 from a kidney transplant recipient. This clonotype originated in a young adult male patient who had COVID-19 and was a kidney transplant recipient. Among the T cells, some may be from the graft donor. The chain joins TRBV5-1 to TRBJ2-5; D is perhaps TRBD1 (5 bases). CDR3 sequence reads: CASSFQGRDGTQYF. The CDR3 coding sequence is TGCGCCAGCAGCTTCCAGGGAAGAGATGGGACCCAGTACTTC.